This T cell receptor (beta chain) was captured in a study of T cell changes during pregnancy in multiple sclerosis. V lost 1 base and J lost 2, with 6 bases in between. Germline V gene sequence: CDR1 KGHSH, CDR2 LQKENI. The CDR3 totals 14 residues. Sequencing used immunoSEQ multiplex PCR; TCRdb keeps in-frame clones, though not all of them. Among some 73,000 clones, roughly 92% were seen once, and the ten largest hold 2.5% to 3.5%. The sequences come from peripheral blood, collected in the third trimester of pregnancy. The sequence was obtained from a female donor in good health, enrolled as a control in a pregnancy study. The chain employs TRBV18 and TRBJ1-3, with D perhaps matching TRBD1 (6 bases). DNA for the CDR3: TGTGCCAGCTCACCACGGACAGCTGGAAACACCATATATTTT. The encoded protein is CASSPRTAGNTIYF.